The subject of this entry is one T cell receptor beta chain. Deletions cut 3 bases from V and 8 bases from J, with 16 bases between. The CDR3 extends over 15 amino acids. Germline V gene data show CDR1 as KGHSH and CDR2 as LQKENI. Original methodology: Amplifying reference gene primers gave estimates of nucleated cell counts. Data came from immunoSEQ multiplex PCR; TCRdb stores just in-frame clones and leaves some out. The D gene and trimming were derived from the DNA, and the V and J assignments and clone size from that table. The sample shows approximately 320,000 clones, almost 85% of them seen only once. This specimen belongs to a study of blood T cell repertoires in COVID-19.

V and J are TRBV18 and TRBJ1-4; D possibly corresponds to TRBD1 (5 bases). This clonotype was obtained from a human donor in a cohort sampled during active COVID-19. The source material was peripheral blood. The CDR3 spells CASSPNTGVGEKLFF. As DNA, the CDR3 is TGTGCCAGCTCACCGAATACAGGAGTCGGGGAAAAACTGTTTTTT. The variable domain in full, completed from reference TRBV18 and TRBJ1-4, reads NAGVMQNPRHLVRRRGQEARLRCSPMKGHSHVYWYRQLPEEGLKFMVYLQKENIIDESGMPKERFSAEFPKEGPSILRIQQVVRGDSAAYFCASSPNTGVGEKLFFGSGTQLSVL.